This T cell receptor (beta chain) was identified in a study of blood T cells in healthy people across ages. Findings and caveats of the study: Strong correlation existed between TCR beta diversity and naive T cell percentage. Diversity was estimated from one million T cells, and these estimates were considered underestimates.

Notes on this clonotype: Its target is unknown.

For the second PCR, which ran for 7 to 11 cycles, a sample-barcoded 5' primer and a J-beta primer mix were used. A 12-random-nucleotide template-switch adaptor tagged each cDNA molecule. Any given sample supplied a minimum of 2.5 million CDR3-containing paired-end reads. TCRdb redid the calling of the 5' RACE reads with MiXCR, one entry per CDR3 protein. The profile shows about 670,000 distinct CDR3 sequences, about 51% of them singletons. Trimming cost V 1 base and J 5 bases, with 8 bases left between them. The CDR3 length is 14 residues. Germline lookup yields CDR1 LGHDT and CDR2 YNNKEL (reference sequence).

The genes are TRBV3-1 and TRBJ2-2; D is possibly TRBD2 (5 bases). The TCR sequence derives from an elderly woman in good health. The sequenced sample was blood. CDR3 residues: CASSQVTGTGELFF. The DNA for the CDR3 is TGTGCCAGCAGCCAAGTAACGGGAACCGGGGAGCTGTTTTTT.